This is a list of T cell receptor beta chains from one sample in a study of blood T cell repertoires in COVID-19. Data came from immunoSEQ multiplex PCR; TCRdb stores just in-frame clones and leaves some out. This sample has about 130,000 clones, with 81% found just once. Material: peripheral blood. These receptors were taken from a woman in her fifties or sixties with active or convalescent COVID-19. Each CDR3 is given without its conserved first and last residue. Fields, in order: V gene, J gene, clone size, CDR3 protein. Clone size, where shown, is once, few, many, or a class for clones that have expanded.

TRBV18	TRBJ2-7	-	ASSPTYIGSGYEQY
TRBV11-2	TRBJ2-7	-	ASSLIATPGLAGSYEQY
TRBV28	TRBJ2-6	-	ASTVGSAGANVLT
TRBV12-3/TRBV12-4	TRBJ1-3	-	AARGSGNTIY
TRBV24-1	TRBJ2-7	once	ATSDSFEQY
TRBV28	TRBJ1-6	-	ASRTNSPLH
TRBV27	TRBJ2-2	-	ASTLAGARTGELF
TRBV27	TRBJ1-3	-	ASSQVGTGVRRGNTIY
TRBV5-1	TRBJ1-1	-	ASSLARTGGNTEAF
TRBV5-6	TRBJ1-3	-	ASSLAGAGNTIY